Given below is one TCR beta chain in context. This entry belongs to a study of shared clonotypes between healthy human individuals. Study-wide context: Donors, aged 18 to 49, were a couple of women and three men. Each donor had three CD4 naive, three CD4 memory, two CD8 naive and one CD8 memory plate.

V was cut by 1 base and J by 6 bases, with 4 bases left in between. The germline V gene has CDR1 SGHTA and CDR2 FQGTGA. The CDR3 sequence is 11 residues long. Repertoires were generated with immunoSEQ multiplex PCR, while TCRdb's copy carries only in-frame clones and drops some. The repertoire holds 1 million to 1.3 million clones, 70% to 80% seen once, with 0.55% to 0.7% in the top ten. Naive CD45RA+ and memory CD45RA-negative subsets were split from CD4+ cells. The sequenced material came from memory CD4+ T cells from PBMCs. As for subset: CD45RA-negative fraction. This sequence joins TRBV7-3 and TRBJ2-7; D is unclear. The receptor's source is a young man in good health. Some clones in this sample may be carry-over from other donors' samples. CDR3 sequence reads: CASSLKLEQYF. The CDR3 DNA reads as TGTGCCAGCAGCTTAAAGCTCGAGCAGTACTTC. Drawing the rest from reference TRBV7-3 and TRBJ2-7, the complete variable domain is GAGVSQTPSNKVTEKGKYVELRCDPISGHTALYWYRQSLGQGPEFLIYFQGTGAADDSGLPNDRFFAVRPEGSVSTLKIQRTERGDSAVYLCASSLKLEQYFGPGTRLTVT.